This T cell receptor (beta chain) was observed in a study of blood T cell repertoires in COVID-19. About the research overall: COVID-19 samples from acute and convalescent phases originated in the United States, Italy and Spain. PBMCs, B-cell-depleted T cells, or T cells were the source of the cDNA or gDNA that made up the material.

As originally analysed: Nucleated cell counts were estimated from reference gene primer amplification. TCRdb's table, derived via immunoSEQ multiplex PCR, lists solely in-frame clones and lacks some. From that table come the V and J calls and clone size; the DNA was used to work out D and trimming. The sample holds roughly 180,000 clones, roughly nine tenths seen once. Sequenced input: peripheral blood. This sequence originates from a woman aged 30 to 39 with active or convalescent COVID-19.

The CDR3 coding sequence is TGTGCCAGCAGCGGCGGTCGGACTTTCTGGGGAGTTTCACCCCTCCACTTT. Translating it yields CASSGGRTFWGVSPLHF. The V gene is TRBV11-2, the J gene TRBJ1-6; the D is unclear. The CDR3 spans 17 residues. V was pared by 5 bases and J by 9 bases, with 23 bases between. CDR1 SGHAT and CDR2 FQNNGV come from the germline V gene.